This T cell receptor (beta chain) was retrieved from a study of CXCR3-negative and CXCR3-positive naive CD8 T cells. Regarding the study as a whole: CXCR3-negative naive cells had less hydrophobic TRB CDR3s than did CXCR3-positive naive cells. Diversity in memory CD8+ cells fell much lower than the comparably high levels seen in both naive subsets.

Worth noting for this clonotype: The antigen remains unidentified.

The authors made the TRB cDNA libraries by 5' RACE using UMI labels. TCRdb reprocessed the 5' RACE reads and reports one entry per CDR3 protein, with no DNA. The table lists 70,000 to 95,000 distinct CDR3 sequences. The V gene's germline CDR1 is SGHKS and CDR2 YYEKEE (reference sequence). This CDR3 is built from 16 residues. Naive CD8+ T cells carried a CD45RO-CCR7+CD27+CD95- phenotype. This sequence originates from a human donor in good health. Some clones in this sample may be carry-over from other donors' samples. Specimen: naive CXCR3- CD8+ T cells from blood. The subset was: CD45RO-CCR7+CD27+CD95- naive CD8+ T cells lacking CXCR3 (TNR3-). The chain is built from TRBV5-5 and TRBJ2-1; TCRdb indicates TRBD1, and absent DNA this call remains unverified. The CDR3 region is CASSQFSGGGYNEQFF. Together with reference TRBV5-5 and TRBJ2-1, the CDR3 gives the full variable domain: DAGVTQSPTHLIKTRGQQVTLRCSPISGHKSVSWYQQVLGQGPQFIFQYYEKEERGRGNFPDRFSARQFPNYSSELNVNALLLGDSALYLCASSQFSGGGYNEQFFGPGTRLTVL.